This TCR beta chain was observed in a study of blood T cell repertoires in COVID-19. Study details: The United States, Italy and Spain provided the acute and convalescent COVID-19 samples. The cDNA or gDNA used as material had been derived from T cells, B-cell-depleted T cells, or PBMCs.

Per the original methods: Reference gene primer amplification gave estimated nucleated cell counts. TCRdb's copy holds only in-frame clones and misses some; the assay was immunoSEQ multiplex PCR. Clone size and V and J calls were adopted from that table, with D and trimming inferred from the DNA. The data hold 110,000 to 150,000 clones, with about 90% observed a single time. The junction had 8 bases not matched to a gene; V was cut back by 3 bases and J by 4 bases. This CDR3 is built from 17 residues. Per germline, CDR1 KGHDR and CDR2 SFDVKD. The rearrangement uses TRBV24-1 and TRBJ2-1, with TRBD2 matching 10 bases. The sequence was obtained from an older woman with acute or convalescent COVID-19. Sequenced: peripheral blood. CDR3 bases: TGTGCCACCAGTGATCCCCTCCTAGCGGGGGTTTACAATGAGCAGTTCTTC. It specifies CATSDPLLAGVYNEQFF.